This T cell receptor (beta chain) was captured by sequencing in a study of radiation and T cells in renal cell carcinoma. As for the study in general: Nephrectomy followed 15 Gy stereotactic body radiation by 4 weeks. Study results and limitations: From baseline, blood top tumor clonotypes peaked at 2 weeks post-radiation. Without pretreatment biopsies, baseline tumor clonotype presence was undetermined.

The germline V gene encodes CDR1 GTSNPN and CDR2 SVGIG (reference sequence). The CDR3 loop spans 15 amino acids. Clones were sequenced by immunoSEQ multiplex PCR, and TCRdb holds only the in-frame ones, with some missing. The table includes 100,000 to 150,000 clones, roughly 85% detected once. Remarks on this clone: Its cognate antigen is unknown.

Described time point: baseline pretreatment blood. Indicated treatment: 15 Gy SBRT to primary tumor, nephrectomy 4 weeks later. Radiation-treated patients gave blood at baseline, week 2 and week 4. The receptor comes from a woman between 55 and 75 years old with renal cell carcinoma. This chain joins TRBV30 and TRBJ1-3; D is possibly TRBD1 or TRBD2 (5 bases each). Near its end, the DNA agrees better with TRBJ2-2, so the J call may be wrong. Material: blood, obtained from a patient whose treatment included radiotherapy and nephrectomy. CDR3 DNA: TGTGCCTGGATGGGGACGTACTCGAACACCGGGGAGCTGTTTTTT. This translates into CAWMGTYSNTGELFF.